Shown below are 9 T cell receptor beta chains from a single sample sequenced in a study of early T cells in non-severe SARS-CoV-2 infection. TCRdb used MiXCR to reprocess the 5' RACE reads, holding one entry per CDR3 protein. The sample records 55,000 to 70,000 distinct CDR3 sequences, 12% being singletons. Specimen: whole blood. The receptors shown here come from an adult who was a healthcare worker with PCR-confirmed SARS-CoV-2 infection or an uninfected control (not recorded which).

This clonotype has more than one count but fewer than ten. The chain carries TRBV19 and TRBJ2-1; TRBD2 might be the D (5 bases). The CDR3 has 17 residues. The V end was cut by 3 bases, the J end by 4 bases, with 19 bases between. The germline CDR1 and CDR2 sequences are LNHDA and SQIVND (reference sequence). In DNA, the CDR3 is TGTGCCAGTAGTATTCTATCGTGGAGGTCTGGGTACAATGAGCAGTTCTTC. The encoded protein is CASSILSWRSGYNEQFF.

In the case of this clonotype: Since a much larger clone is just one base distant, this may be a read error. The genes are TRBV7-6 and TRBJ2-3; the D gene is possibly TRBD2 (7 bases). Germline lookup yields CDR1 SGHVS and CDR2 FNYEAQ. The CDR3 is 15 amino acids. The DNA for the CDR3 is TGTGTCAGCAGCTTATTCCCGGGGGGCCCAGATACGCAGTATTTT. Translated: CVSSLFPGGPDTQYF. Full variable domain (missing parts from reference TRBV7-6 and TRBJ2-3): GAGVSQSPRYKVTKRGQDVALRCDPISGHVSLYWYRQALGQGPEFLTYFNYEAQQDKSGLPNDRFSAERPEGSISTLTIQRTEQRDSAMYRCVSSLFPGGPDTQYFGPGTRLTVL.

There are a few counts of this clonotype. The chain employs TRBV29-1 and TRBJ2-1; 8 bases fit TRBD1. The V gene end was trimmed by 1 base and the J gene end by 4 bases; junction bases not matched to a gene: 9. Germline V gene lookup returns CDR1 SQVTM and CDR2 ANQGSEA. This CDR3 spans 16 amino acids. CDR3 coding DNA: TGCAGCGTTGAAGGTTACCACAGGGGGTTATACAATGAGCAGTTCTTC. It is translated as CSVEGYHRGLYNEQFF.

This clonotype turned up a few times. The V and J genes are TRBV29-1 and TRBJ2-7, with D perhaps TRBD1 (5 bases). Trimming took off 5 bases at V and 5 bases at J, with 10 bases between the two ends. Germline V gives CDR1 SQVTM, CDR2 ANQGSEA. The CDR3 totals 11 residues. As DNA, the CDR3 is TGCAGCGTTAAAGGGGCTGACGAGCAGTACTTC. It specifies CSVKGADEQYF.

The chain combines TRBV27 with TRBJ2-1; D is possibly TRBD2 (5 bases). Germline CDR1 is MNHEY and CDR2 is SMNVEV (reference sequence). The V and J ends lost 4 bases and 0 bases respectively, with 16 bases between them. CDR3 length: 17 amino acids. CDR3 DNA sequence: TGTGCCAGCAGTTCCCCGGGGTCGGGGAGCTCCTACAATGAGCAGTTCTTC. It codes for CASSSPGSGSSYNEQFF.

This chain uses TRBV10-3 with TRBJ2-1, with 11 bases fitting TRBD1. In germline, CDR1 is ENHRY, CDR2 SYGVKD. V lost 6 bases, J lost 5 bases, and 6 bases stayed unmatched. The CDR3 consists of 15 residues. Here the CDR3 reads CAIRTGQGADNEQFF. The CDR3 bases are TGTGCCATCAGAACCGGACAGGGGGCCGACAATGAGCAGTTCTTC.

This chain links TRBV5-4 with TRBJ1-6, with D maybe TRBD1 (6 bases). Germline loops: CDR1 SGHNT, CDR2 YYREEE (reference sequence). V lost 4 bases, J lost 5 bases, and 10 bases lay in between. This CDR3 contains 14 residues. Here the CDR3 reads CASSPGQNNSPLHF. The DNA for the CDR3 is TGTGCCAGCAGCCCTGGACAGAATAATTCACCCCTCCACTTT.

The rearrangement uses TRBV10-1 and TRBJ2-2, with D uncertain. The V end lost 5 bases, the J end lost 1 base, and 2 bases lay between the germline ends. The CDR3 has 12 amino acids. The germline V gene encodes CDR1 WNHNN and CDR2 SYGVQD (reference sequence). CDR3 coding DNA: TGCGCCAGCAGTCAGAACACCGGGGAGCTGTTTTTT. Translated: CASSQNTGELFF.

The chain links TRBV20-1 to TRBJ2-4; TRBD1 matches 8 bases. V lost 5 bases and J lost 1; bases outside the gene matches: 7. CDR1 and CDR2 from the germline V gene are DFQATT and SNEGSKA (reference sequence). The CDR3 is 15 residues long. CDR3 DNA sequence: TGCAGTGCTCCTCCGACAGGGGCCGCCAAAAACATTCAGTACTTC. Amino acids: CSAPPTGAAKNIQYF.